The next 32 T cell receptor beta chains were all read from a single sample in a study of blood T cells in healthy people across ages. Through a sample-barcoded 5' primer and a J-beta primer mix, a second PCR was run for roughly 6 to 12 cycles. TCRdb reprocessed the 5' RACE reads with MiXCR, giving one entry per CDR3 protein. The sample records 1.5 million to 2 million distinct CDR3 sequences, 28% being singletons. The sequenced sample consisted of blood. These receptors originate from a woman between 25 and 40 years old in good health.

This clonotype was counted ten times or more. The junction departs from germline at one end; a sequencing error may be responsible. The chain uses TRBV5-1 and TRBJ1-5, with D maybe TRBD1 (5 bases). The CDR3 has 14 residues. CDR1 and CDR2 from the germline V gene are SGHRS and YFSETQ. CDR3 in DNA: TGTGCCAGCAGCTTAGAGGGGAGCAATCAGCCCCAGCATTTT. Translated: CASSLEGSNQPQHF.

Points on this clonotype: An end of the junction differs from the germline gene, which may be a read error. J is TRBJ1-5 and V is TRBV28, with TRBD1 matching over 7 bases. CDR1 and CDR2 (germline): MDHEN, SYDVKM. This CDR3 contains 14 residues. Here the CDR3 reads CVSSLTGTVQPQHF. The CDR3 nucleotides read TGTGTCAGCAGCTTGACAGGGACGGTTCAGCCCCAGCATTTT.

As to this clonotype: A much larger clone lies a single base off, so this may be a read error. The chain uses TRBV29-1 and TRBJ2-6; tentatively, D is TRBD1 (5 bases). This CDR3 is built from 15 residues. Germline V gene sequence: CDR1 SQVTM, CDR2 ANQGSEA. This chain's CDR3 is CSVGYGSSGADVLTF. The CDR3 bases are TGCAGCGTTGGGTACGGTAGCTCTGGGGCCGACGTCCTGACTTTC.

This clonotype was seen only a few times. The CDR3 sequence is CASSGRRTGQQGPYGYTF. CDR3 DNA sequence: TGTGCCAGCAGCGGACGGAGGACAGGACAACAGGGGCCCTATGGCTACACCTTC. The chain carries TRBV7-9 and TRBJ1-2, with 7 bases matching TRBD1. Germline loops: CDR1 SEHNR, CDR2 FQNEAQ (reference sequence). The CDR3 runs 18 residues. J lost 4 bases, V lost 5 bases, and 19 bases had no gene match.

This clonotype was observed a handful of times. The V gene is TRBV25-1, the J gene TRBJ2-3; 13 nucleotides match TRBD2. V was pared by 3 bases and J by 5 bases, with 5 bases of the junction left unmatched. The CDR3 is made up of 16 amino acids. The germline CDR1 and CDR2 sequences are MGHDK and SYGVNS. CDR3: CASSDQLAGGVDTQYF. CDR3 DNA: TGTGCCAGCAGTGATCAACTAGCGGGGGGGGTAGATACGCAGTATTTT.

This clonotype came up a few times. The gene calls are TRBV20-1 and TRBJ1-2; D is uncertain. Germline V gene lookup returns CDR1 DFQATT and CDR2 SNEGSKA (reference sequence). This CDR3 spans 13 amino acids. V lost 5 bases and J 3 bases, leaving 13 bases between the germline ends. CDR3 sequence (DNA): TGCAGTGCTCCCCCTGGGTTGGACTATGGCTACACCTTC. It specifies CSAPPGLDYGYTF.

About this clonotype itself: An end of the junction differs from the germline gene, which may be a read error. The chain joins TRBV7-9 to TRBJ2-5; D gene uncertain. The CDR3 is 17 amino acids. Germline V gives CDR1 SEHNR, CDR2 FQNEAQ (reference sequence). The CDR3 region has the DNA TGTGTCAGCAGCTACACAGAGATATCAGGAGTCCAAGAGACCCAGTACTTC. As protein: CVSSYTEISGVQETQYF.

This chain connects TRBV11-2 to TRBJ1-2; D call uncertain. Trimming removed 5 bases at V and 3 bases at J, with 13 bases between. Germline CDR1 and CDR2: SGHAT and FQNNGV. The CDR3 is 14 residues long. The CDR3 loop is CASSHIRGDYGYTF. In nucleotides, the CDR3 is TGTGCCAGCAGCCACATCCGGGGAGACTATGGCTACACCTTC.

This clonotype was counted many times. This sequence joins TRBV7-9 and TRBJ2-7; 11 bases fit TRBD2. Trimming cost V 3 bases and J 5 bases; bases outside gene matches: 6. Germline assignment: CDR1 SEHNR and CDR2 FQNEAQ (reference sequence). The CDR3 sequence is 15 residues long. The CDR3 sequence is CASSFLAGGPNEQYF. CDR3 bases: TGTGCCAGCAGCTTCTTAGCGGGAGGGCCCAACGAGCAGTACTTC.

This clonotype was counted ten times or more. V usage is TRBV6-5 and J usage is TRBJ1-2; D perhaps matches TRBD1 (5 bases). Trimming shortened V by 2 bases and J by 0 bases, and 13 bases separated the two germline ends. The CDR3 runs 16 residues. Per germline, CDR1 MNHEY and CDR2 SVGAGI. DNA for the CDR3: TGTGCCAGCAGTTACGGGGGGATGAGGGCTAACTATGGCTACACCTTC. Its translation: CASSYGGMRANYGYTF.

This clonotype was observed many times. The chain carries TRBV5-1 and TRBJ2-1; the D is unclear. V was cut by 3 bases and J by 0 bases, with 10 bases left in between. The CDR3 length is 15 residues. Germline CDR1 and CDR2: SGHRS and YFSETQ. The CDR3 bases are TGCGCCAGCAGCTCCTCCCCTGGCTCCTACAATGAGCAGTTCTTC. It encodes CASSSSPGSYNEQFF.

Many counts were recorded for this clonotype. The CDR3, as DNA: TGCGCCAGCAGCCAAGTTTATCCTAGCGGGAGCTACGAGCAGTACTTC. Protein product: CASSQVYPSGSYEQYF. This sequence joins TRBV4-3 and TRBJ2-7, with 10 bases lining up with TRBD2. Germline CDR1 LGHNA, CDR2 YSLEER. The CDR3 consists of 16 residues. With 1 base clipped from V and 3 bases from J, the junction kept 6 bases outside the gene matches.

This clonotype was observed many times. This chain links TRBV7-2 with TRBJ1-2; maybe TRBD1 (5 bases). Germline CDR1 is SGHTA and CDR2 is FQGNSA. The CDR3 is made up of 15 amino acids. The V and J ends lost 5 bases and 4 bases respectively, with 17 bases between them. CDR3 coding DNA: TGTGCCAGCAGCCCAACCGGGACCGTATTCTATGGCTACACCTTC. This encodes CASSPTGTVFYGYTF. The whole variable domain, remainder taken from reference TRBV7-2 and TRBJ1-2, is GAGVSQSPSNKVTEKGKDVELRCDPISGHTALYWYRQSLGQGLEFLIYFQGNSAPDKSGLPSDRFSAERTGGSVSTLTIQRTQQEDSAVYLCASSPTGTVFYGYTFGSGTRLTVV.

As regards this clonotype: Mismatch with germline at one junction end may stem from a read error. The chain carries TRBV4-3 and TRBJ1-2; D ambiguous. This CDR3 has 17 residues. Germline values: CDR1 LGHNA, CDR2 YSLEER. Here the CDR3 reads CTSSQDPRGRAGYGYTF. The DNA of the CDR3 is TGCACCAGCAGCCAAGATCCCCGCGGCCGCGCAGGCTATGGCTACACCTTC.

In this sample, this clonotype turned up once. With a much larger clone just one base away, this may be a read error. This chain connects TRBV7-2 to TRBJ2-7; TRBD2 aligns across 7 bases. Germline V CDR1 and CDR2: SGHTA, FQGNSA. The CDR3 totals 13 residues. With 5 bases clipped from V and 7 bases from J, the junction kept 8 bases outside the gene matches. CDR3 in DNA: TGTGCCAGCAGCCCCGGGACTATCAATGAGCAGTACTTC. Its translation: CASSPGTINEQYF.

Concerning this clonotype: A junction end diverges from the germline sequence, so it may reflect a read error. The chain links TRBV6-5 to TRBJ1-2, with 7 bases that match TRBD1. This CDR3 has 14 amino acids. In germline, CDR1 is MNHEY, CDR2 SVGAGI. CDR3 sequence: CANSYRGANYGYTF. The CDR3 coding sequence is TGTGCCAACAGTTACAGGGGAGCCAACTATGGCTACACCTTC.

This clonotype was counted a few times. V usage is TRBV7-2 and J usage is TRBJ2-2; D gene unclear. The germline V and J ends were trimmed by 5 bases and 3 bases, with 19 bases remaining between them. The CDR3 loop spans 17 amino acids. In germline, CDR1 is SGHTA, CDR2 FQGNSA. DNA of the CDR3: TGTGCCAGCAGCACCATCGGTCCAAGTTGGGACACCGGGGAGCTGTTTTTT. This translates into CASSTIGPSWDTGELFF. The full variable domain, completed using reference TRBV7-2 and TRBJ2-2, is GAGVSQSPSNKVTEKGKDVELRCDPISGHTALYWYRQSLGQGLEFLIYFQGNSAPDKSGLPSDRFSAERTGGSVSTLTIQRTQQEDSAVYLCASSTIGPSWDTGELFFGEGSRLTVL.

The sample holds a few counts of this clonotype. This chain connects TRBV12-3 or TRBV12-4 to TRBJ2-1; weak D call: TRBD1 (6 bases). The V end was cut by 2 bases, the J end by 10 bases, with 18 bases between. This CDR3 spans 15 amino acids. The CDR3 DNA reads as TGTGCCAGCAGTTTATACAGCGTGGGGGCCGTAGAGCAGTTCTTC. It translates to CASSLYSVGAVEQFF.

This sequence joins TRBV20-1 and TRBJ1-5, with 8 nucleotides matching TRBD1. This CDR3 is 15 amino acids long. Germline V CDR1 and CDR2: DFQATT, SNEGSKA (reference sequence). The junction had 13 bases not matched to a gene; V was cut back by 6 bases and J by 6 bases. The CDR3 DNA is TGCAGTGCCCTAGTAGGACAGGGATTCGGTCAGCCCCAGCATTTT. Protein product: CSALVGQGFGQPQHF.

V and J are TRBV12-3 or TRBV12-4 and TRBJ1-3; no definite D call. The CDR3 extends over 18 amino acids. Trimming left V 3 bases short and J 7 bases short, with 25 bases between. The CDR3 spells CASSFDAPGAQDPNTIYF. DNA of the CDR3: TGTGCCAGCAGTTTTGACGCGCCCGGCGCCCAGGATCCTAACACCATATATTTT.

The rearrangement joins TRBV12-5 to TRBJ2-7; the D is unclear. Germline V gene data show CDR1 as LGHNT and CDR2 as FRNRAP. CDR3 length equals 12 residues. Trimming cost V 1 base and J 7 bases, with 8 bases left between them. The CDR3 sequence: CASGLAPREQYF. CDR3 sequence (DNA): TGTGCTAGTGGTTTGGCCCCGAGAGAGCAGTACTTC.

Of note for this clonotype: A much larger clone lies one base from this, so it may be a read error. V is TRBV12-3 or TRBV12-4 and J is TRBJ2-1, with D perhaps matching TRBD1 or TRBD2 (5 bases each). V was cut by 6 bases and J by 9 bases, with 21 bases left in between. This CDR3 contains 15 residues. This chain's CDR3 is CASRSPSGTNGEQFF. The CDR3 DNA is TGTGCCAGCAGATCGCCTTCCGGGACCAACGGTGAGCAGTTCTTC.

This clonotype was recorded a few times. This chain uses TRBV28 with TRBJ1-5, with a weak D call TRBD1 (5 bases). This CDR3 comprises 15 residues. V dropped 5 bases and J dropped 3 bases, with 14 bases sitting between them. The germline gives CDR1 MDHEN, CDR2 SYDVKM. Here the CDR3 DNA reads TGTGCCAGCAGTAGGACACACGATCCCAATCAGCCCCAGCATTTT. Encoded protein: CASSRTHDPNQPQHF.

The chain combines TRBV7-9 with TRBJ2-1; maybe TRBD1 (6 bases). The CDR3 spans 17 residues. CDR1 SEHNR and CDR2 FQNEAQ come from the germline V gene (reference sequence). V gave up 4 bases and J gave up 0 bases, with 16 bases separating them. DNA for the CDR3: TGTGCCAGCAGCTCAGGACAGAACTTAAACTCCTACAATGAGCAGTTCTTC. It is translated as CASSSGQNLNSYNEQFF.

This chain joins TRBV4-3 and TRBJ1-1, with TRBD1 as a possible D gene (5 bases). Trimming removed 2 bases from V and 0 bases from J, with 28 bases in between. Looked up from germline, CDR1 is LGHNA and CDR2 is YSLEER. The CDR3 has 21 residues. The CDR3, as DNA: TGCGCCAGCAGCCAAAGTCCCCCGAGGTGGGGGGTTATCTTCATGAACACTGAAGCTTTCTTT. Translated: CASSQSPPRWGVIFMNTEAFF.

This clonotype has just a few counts. The V call is TRBV6-5, the J call TRBJ2-7; TRBD2 agrees at 8 bases. The germline V gene encodes CDR1 MNHEY and CDR2 SVGAGI. The V gene end was trimmed by 2 bases and the J gene end by 3 bases; junction bases not matched to a gene: 15. CDR3 length: 18 residues. Written as DNA, the CDR3 is TGTGCCAGCAGTTACCCTATCCCTCTAGCGGGCACTAACTACGAGCAGTACTTC. Translating it yields CASSYPIPLAGTNYEQYF.

The J gene is TRBJ1-2, the V gene TRBV27; 7 bases are a match to TRBD1. V lost 10 bases to trimming and J lost 4 bases; unmatched junction nucleotides: 12. Germline V gene data show CDR1 as MNHEY and CDR2 as SMNVEV (reference sequence). The CDR3 spans 14 residues. This CDR3 reads CANRGGTGSYGYTF. The CDR3 DNA follows: TGTGCCAACAGGGGCGGGACCGGTAGCTATGGCTACACCTTC.

As for this clonotype: One junction end does not reproduce the germline sequence, and a read error may be involved. V is TRBV20-1 and J is TRBJ2-2; 12 bases match TRBD2. Germline V gene sequence: CDR1 DFQATT, CDR2 SNEGSKA (reference sequence). The CDR3 has 16 residues. CDR3 bases: TGCAGTGCTAGTTCGGGTCTAGCGGGAGGGACCGGGGAGCGGTTTTTT. Translating it yields CSASSGLAGGTGERFF.

The V gene is TRBV20-1, the J gene TRBJ2-1; TRBD2 agrees at 8 bases. The CDR3 runs to 14 residues. CDR1 and CDR2 from the germline V gene are DFQATT and SNEGSKA (reference sequence). Trimming at V came to 4 bases and at J to 10 bases, leaving 12 bases not matched to a gene. CDR3 residues: CSATPGLGGEEQFF. The CDR3 nucleotides are TGCAGTGCTACACCGGGACTAGGAGGCGAAGAGCAGTTCTTC.

J is TRBJ2-1 and V is TRBV5-1; D possibly matches TRBD1 or TRBD2 (5 bases each). Germline V gene sequence: CDR1 SGHRS, CDR2 YFSETQ. Between the trimmed V and J ends, which lost 4 bases and 9 bases, there was a span of 14 bases. CDR3 length: 13 amino acids. The CDR3 DNA is TGCGCCAGCAGCGGGACCCTCCAGGGTGAGCAGTTCTTC. It is translated as CASSGTLQGEQFF.

This clonotype was counted between two and nine times. The rearrangement uses TRBV9 and TRBJ2-1; TRBD2 agrees at 7 bases. CDR1 is SGDLS and CDR2 is YYNGEE in the germline V gene. The CDR3 has 14 residues. J lost 12 bases, V lost 4 bases, and 13 bases had no gene match. CDR3 bases: TGTGCCAGCAGCCCCCAAACTAGCGCGGTCAGGCAGTTCTTC. Amino acid sequence: CASSPQTSAVRQFF.

The table lists this clonotype with a count of one. The rearrangement links TRBV7-9 to TRBJ2-7; D may be TRBD1 or TRBD2 (5 bases each). This CDR3 contains 14 residues. V lost 5 bases and J 4 bases, leaving 15 bases between the germline ends. From germline, CDR1 is SEHNR and CDR2 FQNEAQ (reference sequence). CDR3 amino acids: CASSPNRGEYEQYF. In DNA, the CDR3 is TGTGCCAGCAGCCCCAACCGAGGGGAATACGAGCAGTACTTC.